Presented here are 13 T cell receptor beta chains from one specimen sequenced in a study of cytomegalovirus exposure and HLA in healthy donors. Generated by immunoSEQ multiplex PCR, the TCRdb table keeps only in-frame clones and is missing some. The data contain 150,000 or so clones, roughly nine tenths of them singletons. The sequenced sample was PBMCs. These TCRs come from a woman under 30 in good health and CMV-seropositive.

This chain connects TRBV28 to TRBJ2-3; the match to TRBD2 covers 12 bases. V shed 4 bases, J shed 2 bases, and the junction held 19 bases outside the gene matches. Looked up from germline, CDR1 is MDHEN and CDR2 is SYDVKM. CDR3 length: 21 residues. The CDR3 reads CASSSSTTSGSLPYPTDTQYF. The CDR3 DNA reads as TGTGCCAGCAGTTCTTCAACGACTAGCGGGAGCCTACCCTATCCCACAGATACGCAGTATTTT.

The CDR3 here is CASAGGSGVTDTQYF. In nucleotides, the CDR3 is TGTGCCAGTGCCGGGGGGAGCGGGGTCACAGATACGCAGTATTTT. This sequence joins TRBV19 and TRBJ2-3; 7 bases line up with TRBD2. This CDR3 has 15 residues. V dropped 8 bases and J dropped 2; count of bases not matched to a gene: 10. Germline CDR1 is LNHDA and CDR2 is SQIVND (reference sequence).

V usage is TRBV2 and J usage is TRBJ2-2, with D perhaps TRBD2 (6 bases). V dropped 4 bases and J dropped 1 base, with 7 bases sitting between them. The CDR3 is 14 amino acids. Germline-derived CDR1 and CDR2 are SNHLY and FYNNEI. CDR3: CASSGRGNTGELFF. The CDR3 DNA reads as TGTGCCAGCAGTGGGAGGGGGAACACCGGGGAGCTGTTTTTT.

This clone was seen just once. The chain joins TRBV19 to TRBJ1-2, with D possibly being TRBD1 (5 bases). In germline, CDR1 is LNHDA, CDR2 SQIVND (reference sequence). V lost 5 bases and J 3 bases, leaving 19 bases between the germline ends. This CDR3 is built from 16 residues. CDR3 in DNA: TGTGCCAGTAGTGATCGACAGCGCAAAGACTACTATGGCTACACCTTC. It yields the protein CASSDRQRKDYYGYTF.

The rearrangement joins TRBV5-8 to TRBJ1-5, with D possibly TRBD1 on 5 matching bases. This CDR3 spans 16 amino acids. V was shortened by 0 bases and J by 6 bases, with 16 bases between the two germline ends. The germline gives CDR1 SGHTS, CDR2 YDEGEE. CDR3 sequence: CASSLVGQGPGQPQHF. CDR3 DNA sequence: TGTGCCAGCAGCTTGGTCGGTCAGGGTCCGGGTCAGCCCCAGCATTTT.

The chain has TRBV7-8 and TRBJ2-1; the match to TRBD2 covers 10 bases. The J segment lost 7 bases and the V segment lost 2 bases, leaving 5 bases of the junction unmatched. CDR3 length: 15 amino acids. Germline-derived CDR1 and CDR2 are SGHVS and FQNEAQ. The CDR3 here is CASSLLRTSGNEQFF. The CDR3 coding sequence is TGTGCCAGCAGCTTACTTCGGACTAGCGGTAATGAGCAGTTCTTC.

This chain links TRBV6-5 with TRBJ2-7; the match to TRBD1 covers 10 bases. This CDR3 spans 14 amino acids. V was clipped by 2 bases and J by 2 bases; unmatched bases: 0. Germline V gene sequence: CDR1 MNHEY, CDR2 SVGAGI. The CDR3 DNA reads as TGTGCCAGCAGTTACGACAGGGGGCCCTACGAGCAGTACTTC. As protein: CASSYDRGPYEQYF.

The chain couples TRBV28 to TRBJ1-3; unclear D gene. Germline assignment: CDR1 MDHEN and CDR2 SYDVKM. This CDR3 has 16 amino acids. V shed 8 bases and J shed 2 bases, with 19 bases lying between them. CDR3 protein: CASGVRGSLAGNTIYF. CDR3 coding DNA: TGTGCCAGCGGAGTACGTGGATCTTTGGCTGGAAACACCATATATTTT.

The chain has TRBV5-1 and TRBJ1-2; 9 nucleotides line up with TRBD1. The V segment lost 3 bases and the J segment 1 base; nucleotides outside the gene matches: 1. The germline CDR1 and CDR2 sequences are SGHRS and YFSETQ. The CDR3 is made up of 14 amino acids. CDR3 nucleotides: TGCGCCAGCAGCTGGGACAGGGATAACTATGGCTACACCTTC. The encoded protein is CASSWDRDNYGYTF.

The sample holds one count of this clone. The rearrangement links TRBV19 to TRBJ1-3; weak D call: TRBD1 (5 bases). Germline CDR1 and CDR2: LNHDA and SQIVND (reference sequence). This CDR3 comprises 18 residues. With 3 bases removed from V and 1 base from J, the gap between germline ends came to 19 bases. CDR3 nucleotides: TGTGCCAGTAGTATGACCTCAGGGAAAGGAGTGTCTGGAAACACCATATATTTT. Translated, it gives CASSMTSGKGVSGNTIYF.

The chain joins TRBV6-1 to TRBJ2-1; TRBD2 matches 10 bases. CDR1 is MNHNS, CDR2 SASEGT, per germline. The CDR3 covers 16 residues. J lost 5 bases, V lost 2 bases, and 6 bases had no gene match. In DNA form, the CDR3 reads TGTGCCAGCAGTGAATTCACTAGCGGGATAAACAATGAGCAGTTCTTC. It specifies CASSEFTSGINNEQFF.

In nucleotides, the CDR3 is TGCGCCAGCAGACCGCCGGGACAGGGTCGGCCCTACGAGCAGTACTTC. Translating gives CASRPPGQGRPYEQYF. The J gene is TRBJ2-7, the V gene TRBV5-1; 9 bases match TRBD1. Unmatched junction bases numbered 11, after V lost 5 bases and J lost 2 bases. CDR1 is SGHRS and CDR2 is YFSETQ in the germline V gene. The CDR3 loop spans 16 amino acids.

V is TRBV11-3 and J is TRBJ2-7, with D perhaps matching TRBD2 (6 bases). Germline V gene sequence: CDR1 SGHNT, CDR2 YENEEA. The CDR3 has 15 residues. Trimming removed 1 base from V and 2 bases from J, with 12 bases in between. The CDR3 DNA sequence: TGTGCCAGCAGCTTAGCGGCGGGACGGACCTACGAGCAGTACTTC. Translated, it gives CASSLAAGRTYEQYF.